The clone carrying this T cell receptor (beta chain) showed up just once. How the authors handled the data: From reference gene primer amplification, estimates of nucleated cell counts were derived. Some clones are missing from TCRdb's copy, which holds only in-frame ones; the method was immunoSEQ multiplex PCR. That table gives V, J and clone size, and the DNA gave D and trimming. The data contain over 250,000 clones, around 87% of them singletons. This entry is derived from a study of blood T cell repertoires in COVID-19. As for the study in general: COVID-19 samples, acute and convalescent, were from the United States, Italy and Spain. In each case, the material was cDNA or gDNA derived from T cells, B-cell-depleted T cells, or PBMCs.

CDR3 size: 11 residues. V was cut by 11 bases and J by 0 bases, with 8 bases left in between. The rearrangement joins TRBV12-3 or TRBV12-4 to TRBJ2-7; D may be TRBD2 (6 bases). The source material was peripheral blood. This TCR derives from a middle-aged woman who had recovered from COVID-19. Here the CDR3 reads CASGVSYEQYF. DNA for the CDR3: TGTGCCTCGGGGGTCTCCTACGAGCAGTACTTC.